This T cell receptor (beta chain) was obtained from a study of shared clonotypes between healthy human individuals. Points from the study as a whole: Despite large depth, rarefaction showed incomplete sorted-subset sequencing.

CDR1 is SGHTA, CDR2 FQGTGA, per germline. V gave up 2 bases and J gave up 5 bases, with 11 bases separating them. This CDR3 has 14 amino acids. About this clone: Its antigen remains unknown.

Produced via immunoSEQ multiplex PCR; TCRdb's table is partial and in-frame only. The profile shows 2 million to 2.5 million clones, about nine tenths of them singletons. The rearrangement uses TRBV7-3 and TRBJ2-3; D is undetermined. The sequence was obtained from a man between 18 and 35 years old in good health. Some clones in this sample may be carry-over from other donors' samples. The sample consisted of naive CD4+ T cells from PBMCs. Subset of the sample: CD45RA+ positively selected. This chain's CDR3 is CASSLSRQLDTQYF. The CDR3 nucleotides are TGTGCCAGCAGCTTATCCAGGCAGCTAGATACGCAGTATTTT.